This record covers a single T cell receptor (beta chain). This clone's antigen is unknown. Qualities for individual bases were not recorded, and no much larger clone is one base off. Library prep was done by the immunoSEQ multiplex PCR assay. For the multiplex PCR, a mixture combining 60 forward primers for TCR Vbeta segments and 13 reverse primers for TCR Jbeta segments was used. The CDR3 region of rearranged TCR beta genes was amplified from genomic DNA by a multiplex PCR assay. The amplified TCR beta libraries were sequenced on the Illumina HiSeq System as 87-base-pair reads. Per the original workflow: A later analysis counted 65 million to 90 million unique TCR beta chains across the 550 to 800 repertoires, and 10 million to 11 million of these chains were shared by at least two donors. To remove PCR and sequencing errors, raw reads were error-corrected and collapsed into unique sequences using a nearest-neighbor algorithm that merged closely related sequences. Alignment of CDR3 sequences to IMGT reference sequences was used to assign V, D and J gene segments. For a sequence to be retained, at least a six-nucleotide match to both a V gene segment and a J gene segment was required. A rearrangement counted as productive if the CDR3 had no stop codons and remained in frame with V and J, and every other rearrangement counted as non-productive. Following IMGT convention, CDR3 was defined as the stretch from the second conserved V-encoded cysteine up to the conserved J-encoded phenylalanine. The earlier analysis of about 620 of the donors excluded sequences that lacked an unambiguous match to a single V gene segment. An earlier analysis of several hundred of the donors called V segments functional above 56.7% productive rearrangements and segregating when the between-donor standard deviation exceeded 5%. To diagnose cytomegalovirus status from the catalog of TCR beta chain sequences, a statistical classification framework was built. A later analysis assigned V and J genes by comparing TCR nucleotide sequences with IMGT/GENE-DB human TR gene sequences. Using the TCRdist pipeline, a later analysis assigned CDR3 sequences along with most-parsimonious VDJ recombination scenarios. In a later analysis, every TCR beta chain was defined by the combination of its CDR3 amino acid sequence and its V-gene family, and reads without a unique V-gene family were dropped. To address suspected cross-contamination and a sequencing artifact, a later analysis removed under 600 highly shared, low-generation-probability nucleotide sequences. In a later analysis, a clonal expansion index was calculated for each public chain from normalized within-repertoire ranks of inferred template counts. Generation probabilities in a later analysis came from a VDJ recombination model fitted to out-of-frame rearrangements, and those results were checked against IGoR. A later analysis scored TCR-TCR, TCR-HLA and TCR-CMV co-occurrence with hypergeometric tests, applying a repertoire-size bias correction to TCR pairs. In a later analysis, false discovery rates were estimated by permuting HLA or CMV assignments 20 times. In a later analysis, co-occurring TCRs were grouped with DBSCAN, and TCRdist sequence similarity was added when clustering was performed within HLA-allele-positive subsets. For co-occurrence clustering, repertoires with fewer than 30,000 or more than 120,000 public chains were excluded, along with five repertoires with anomalous nucleotide sharing. In its TCRdb copy, this immuneACCESS table keeps in-frame sequences only and misses some clones. Where compared with another copy, unresolved V genes explain less than half of these, and the others have no known cause. The V and J calls and clone size come from that table; D and trimming were worked out from the DNA. This sample is represented by 120,000 or so clones; about 9.4% of them were singletons. The ten largest account for less than 6.5% of the sample.

The cohort consisted of approximately 670 healthy bone marrow donors. All cohort members were sampled while nominally healthy, although unrecorded immune exposures were likely present. The donor tested CMV seropositive and was one of the 289 seropositive cohort members. Every donor gave a peripheral blood sample, and the peripheral blood mononuclear cells from that sample were used for TCR beta sequencing. Genomic DNA was extracted from the blood cell samples with the Qiagen DNeasy Blood Extraction Kit. The sample comes from a study of cytomegalovirus exposure and HLA in healthy donors (dated by TCRdb to 2017 to 2019). Turning to the overall study: An earlier analysis of some 600 of the donors reported under 300 Gb of sequence data and 117 million unique TCR beta sequences obtained from about 179 million T cells. To decide whether each TCR beta V gene segment behaved as functional or pseudogenic, an earlier analysis of some 600 of the donors relied on high-throughput TCR beta sequencing. The aim of the study was to test whether cataloging public T cell receptors could identify signatures of past pathogen exposure. Of the 398 genotyped donors, about 80% fell in the genetic ancestry cluster associated with self-reported Caucasian donors. Both class I and class II loci were covered by HLA typing, at four-digit resolution. An early release that covered some 640 HLA-typed donors contained about 290 gigabases of sequencing data and 65 million to 100 million unique TCR sequences. The study combined high-throughput TCR immunosequencing, statistical association of individual TCRs with disease status, and machine learning to predict cytomegalovirus infection status. Donor age, sex, ethnicity and CMV serostatus were compiled alongside the repertoire data. Rather than using new phenotypic data, the later analysis identified candidate immune exposures from TCR beta sequences and from how often those sequences occurred across donors. In addition to the first cohort of several hundred subjects, a separate validation cohort of approximately 110 different subjects was used. Every repertoire in the discovery cohort had been generated on one and the same sequencing platform. Among some 400 genotyped donors of the cohort, an average of around 220,000 unique TCR beta nucleotide sequences was sequenced per donor, of which about 19% were non-productive. Typing coverage varied by locus: roughly 620-630 donors for A, B, C, DRB1 and DQB1; approximately 500 for DQA1; some 610 for DPA1; roughly 450 for DPB1. The T cell repertoires of around 730 subjects were profiled by immunosequencing and related to cytomegalovirus serostatus. To study patterns of TCR occurrence, a later analysis re-analyzed previously published TCR beta repertoires from more than 550 donors and added high-resolution HLA genotyping. In a later genetic analysis, genome-wide SNP genotypes for about 55% of the 666 donors were used, and that subset was treated as a discovery cohort. Four to six DR-DQ haplotypes were handled as single units for association and clustering, since linkage in the cohort was strong.

Overall study outcomes, separate from this receptor: Because the 87-base-pair reads could not distinguish some IMGT-functional V segments, including TRBV6-2 and TRBV6-3, those segments were excluded. The authors suggested that the approach could potentially be generalized to other disease states and immunological phenotypes. A further reported finding was that TCR beta sequences accurately predicted the HLA-A and HLA-B alleles for most subjects in the first cohort. Roughly uniform sequencing depth across donors was assumed in presence/absence analyses, although this assumption may not hold. Because HLA typing was missing for some donors at each locus, association tests included only the typed subset. For the cohort, immune exposure information was limited to CMV serostatus. At a false discovery rate of 0.05, a later analysis linked around 17,000 TCR beta sequences to specific HLA alleles. Assigning TCR associations to individual alleles was difficult when HLA alleles, especially DR and DQ, strongly co-occurred. A later genetic analysis reported fewer N-insertions in productive TCRs among donors in an Asian-associated ancestry cluster than the 666-donor mean. Several of the top co-occurrence clusters appeared to be linked to parvovirus B19, influenza, CMV and Epstein-Barr virus, according to a later analysis. Most TCR sequences were observed very rarely across donors, whereas some public TCRs were present in many individuals. In a later analysis, most CMV-associated TCR beta chains were found to appear HLA-restricted, with HLA associations seemingly driven largely by CMV exposure. The earlier analysis of around 600 of the donors excluded over 15 rarely observed V segments, including chromosome 9 orphons, because counts were too low. Correlated functional status among segregating V segments might reflect linkage disequilibrium, but an unknown experimental factor could not be ruled out. In vitro tests confirmed that a few of the cytomegalovirus-associated TCR beta chains recognize cytomegalovirus antigens. Cytomegalovirus status was reported to be diagnosed by the classifier with high specificity and sensitivity in both the original and validation cohorts. In this cohort, only TCR beta chains were sequenced, and detectable features were limited by the absence of alpha or paired-chain data. In a later analysis, TCR association rates were found to vary across HLA loci, with the most associated TCRs seen for DRB1 alleles and the fewest for HLA-C alleles. V-gene and J-gene trimming of TCR beta chains was associated with a missense DCLRE1C variant in a later genetic analysis, and the association was replicated in an independent cohort. In a later analysis, HLA-associated TCR beta chains were found to be more clonally expanded and to have lower generation probabilities than equally common non-associated chains. In an earlier analysis of around 600 of the donors, most TCR beta V segments were observed in productive rearrangements about 90% or about 30% of the time, broadly matching IMGT annotations. The sequencing pipeline was judged likely to have produced a cluster of highly shared sequence variants as a technical artifact. The study listed 164 TCR beta chains as associated with cytomegalovirus.

Reading the germline V gene gives CDR1 SGHRS and CDR2 YFSETQ. Reading from cysteine to phenylalanine, the CDR3 counts 14 amino acids. The read is trimmed to its CDR3 DNA, 42 bases read in frame from base 1. Compared with germline, V lacks 6 bases and J lacks 7 bases; bases without a gene match: 9. The clonotype originates from a middle-aged woman in good health and CMV-seropositive. The rearranged segments are TRBV5-1 and TRBJ2-2; 7 central nucleotides agree with TRBD1. The specimen was PBMCs. The DNA reads TGCGCCAGCACGACCGACAGGGTTGACGGGGAGCTGTTTTTT. This is translated as CASTTDRVDGELFF.